This T cell receptor (beta chain) was observed in a study of T cell repertoires in cytomegalovirus infection. Across the study: Public signatures in TCR beta pointed to CMV infection and matching HLA type.

As for this clonotype: Its specificity is not known.

TCRdb fed the reads into MiXCR, producing one record per CDR3 protein. The table lists about 310,000 distinct CDR3 sequences, around a sixth of them singletons. Study-wide points: HLA-C-restricted CMV clonotypes gave the most frequent clonotype in two of eight donors. Of the TCR beta families, the public ones yielded a cumulative frequency that identified carriers of CMV plus the relevant HLA.

The ends were cut back, 7 bases at V and 11 bases at J, with 12 bases in the middle. Germline lookup yields CDR1 SEHNR and CDR2 FQNEAQ (reference sequence). This CDR3 region has 11 residues. The sequenced material came from PBMCs. The V gene is TRBV7-9, the J gene TRBJ2-1; D not resolved. This TCR was sampled from a human donor in good health (CMV status not recorded). Some clones in this sample may be carry-over from other donors' samples. The CDR3 coding sequence is TGTGCCAGCAATGCGGCCCAGCAGCAGTTCTTC. It yields the protein CASNAAQQQFF. Complete variable domain (other parts from reference TRBV7-9 and TRBJ2-1): DTGVSQNPRHKITKRGQNVTFRCDPISEHNRLYWYRQTLGQGPEFLTYFQNEAQLEKSRLLSDRFSAERPKGSFSTLEIQRTEQGDSAMYLCASNAAQQQFFGPGTRLTVL.